This entry describes one T cell receptor beta chain. The entry originates in a study of blood T cell repertoires in COVID-19. Across the whole study: Acute-phase and convalescent COVID-19 samples originated in the United States, Italy and Spain. From T cells, B-cell-depleted T cells, or PBMCs came the material, which was cDNA or gDNA.

As handled by the study authors: Counts of nucleated cells, estimated from reference gene primer amplification, were obtained. The protocol was immunoSEQ multiplex PCR, while the TCRdb copy is restricted to in-frame clones and leaves out a portion. V, J and clone size reflect that table, while D and trimming were determined from the DNA. The repertoire has roughly 140,000 clones, 70% to 85% of them found once; the top ten carry nearly 10%. The CDR3 contains 15 residues. Germline loops: CDR1 KGHSH, CDR2 LQKENI. V dropped 1 base and J dropped 1; count of bases not matched to a gene: 2. The clonotype originates from a woman aged 45-65 years with acute or convalescent COVID-19. The chain is built from TRBV18 and TRBJ2-5, with 8 bases lining up with TRBD2. The source material was peripheral blood. The CDR3 region is CASSPLAGTQETQYF. The CDR3 bases are TGTGCCAGCTCACCACTAGCGGGGACCCAAGAGACCCAGTACTTC. Drawing the rest from reference TRBV18 and TRBJ2-5, the complete variable domain is NAGVMQNPRHLVRRRGQEARLRCSPMKGHSHVYWYRQLPEEGLKFMVYLQKENIIDESGMPKERFSAEFPKEGPSILRIQQVVRGDSAAYFCASSPLAGTQETQYFGPGTRLLVL.